Detailed here is one T cell receptor beta chain. The data stem from a study of blood T cell repertoires in COVID-19. Study-wide context: COVID-19 samples, acute and convalescent, were from the United States, Italy and Spain.

The germline CDR1 and CDR2 sequences are SGHRS and YFSETQ. The CDR3 is 16 amino acids. V was shortened by 4 bases and J by 5 bases, with 21 bases between the two germline ends. Data came from immunoSEQ multiplex PCR; TCRdb stores just in-frame clones and leaves some out. The sample lists roughly 90,000 clones, 75% to 85% occurring once. This clonotype originated in a woman between 65 and 79 years old with acute or convalescent COVID-19. The sample was peripheral blood. The chain has TRBV5-1 and TRBJ2-5; tentative D call: TRBD2 (7 bases). CDR3 nucleotide sequence: TGCGCCAGCAGCCCGCCGGGGGGCGGTACTAGCGAGACCCAGTACTTC. Protein sequence: CASSPPGGGTSETQYF.